What follows describes a single T cell receptor beta chain. Its antigen is unidentified. The study ran its PCR with 60 Vbeta and 13 Jbeta primers. Per the study methods: In a later analysis, the count reached 80 million or so unique TCR beta chains, with about 9.9 million shared. The protocol was immunoSEQ multiplex PCR, while the TCRdb copy is restricted to in-frame clones and leaves out a portion. V and J calls plus clone size are reproduced from that table; the DNA served to infer D and trimming. The profile shows 100,000 or so clones, approximately 73% of them singletons. This record comes from a study of cytomegalovirus exposure and HLA in healthy donors. Overall study findings and caveats: A later analysis showed HLA-associated TCR beta chains outstripping equally common others in clonal expansion.

Germline CDR1 is SGHNT and CDR2 is YYREEE (reference sequence). This CDR3 spans 14 amino acids. The ends were cut back, 0 bases at V and 3 bases at J, with 9 bases in the middle. Despite likely unrecorded immune exposures, the donors were nominally healthy at the time of sampling. The TCR comes from a woman aged 45-59 years in good health and CMV-seropositive. Material: PBMCs. The chain links TRBV5-4 to TRBJ1-1; no definite D call. The CDR3: CASSLGGIDTEAFF. The CDR3 nucleotides read TGTGCCAGCAGCTTGGGAGGAATAGACACTGAAGCTTTCTTT.